These 9 T cell receptor beta chains share one sample of origin, sequenced in a study of tumor-infiltrating lymphocytes in primary liver carcinoma. Germline DNA was also extracted, and blood RNA was taken from unsorted whole blood. From 500 ng of total RNA, TCR beta-specific cDNA was reverse-transcribed using a constant-region primer. Sequencing libraries for TCR beta derived from three nested multiplex PCR rounds that used slightly modified ARM-PCR. The first two PCR rounds used TRBV1-TRBV30 primers with a Cbeta primer, approximately 10 cycles each. In TCRdb, the multiplex PCR reads were re-called with MiXCR into one record per CDR3 protein. The table lists fewer than 350,000 distinct CDR3 sequences, less than 75% of them singletons. The sequenced sample was peripheral blood. All receptors come from a man in his forties with primary liver carcinoma and hepatitis B virus infection.

About this clonotype itself: Just one base apart from a much larger clone, this may be a read error. The rearrangement joins TRBV6-6 to TRBJ1-6; a weak D match, TRBD1 (5 bases). Germline CDR1 and CDR2: MNHNY and SVGAGI (reference sequence). The CDR3 runs 11 residues. The CDR3 nucleotides read TGTGCCAGCAGGGACAATTCACTCCTCCACTTT. This gives the protein CASRDNSLLHF.

The sample holds many counts of this clonotype. The chain recombines TRBV4-2 with TRBJ1-2; no firm D call. Germline V gives CDR1 LGHNA, CDR2 YNFKEQ. CDR3 size: 15 residues. The V end lost 1 base, the J end lost 8 bases, and 17 bases lay between the germline ends. The CDR3 coding sequence is TGTGCCAGCAGCCAAGGGGTAGAAGGGTCGAGAGGCTACACCTTC. This gives the protein CASSQGVEGSRGYTF.

This clonotype was seen repeatedly, ten times or more. The V call is TRBV10-2, the J call TRBJ2-7, with D perhaps matching TRBD2 (8 bases). This CDR3 spans 15 amino acids. The V gene lost 1 base and the J gene lost 3 bases, with 13 bases spanning the gap. CDR1 is WSHSY and CDR2 is SAAADI in the germline V gene. Written as DNA, the CDR3 is TGCGCCAGCAGTGAGTTAGCGGGACAGATCTACGAGCAGTACTTC. Translated, it gives CASSELAGQIYEQYF.

A note on this clonotype: Being one base from a much bigger clone, this may be a read error. This chain links TRBV11-3 with TRBJ2-2; 7 positions match TRBD2. In germline, CDR1 is SGHNT, CDR2 YENEEA. There are 15 residues in the CDR3. CDR3 amino acids: CASSSGGSLIGELVF. CDR3 DNA sequence: TGTGCCAGCAGTTCTGGCGGGAGTTTAATCGGGGAGCTGGTTTTT.

Worth noting for this clonotype: Germline and junction disagree at one end, which may indicate a read error. The chain employs TRBV11-1 and TRBJ2-2, with D unclear. This CDR3 has 13 residues. CDR1 is SGHAT, CDR2 FQDESV, per germline (reference sequence). CDR3 residues: CVSSFWDTGELFF. CDR3 coding DNA: TGTGTCAGCAGCTTTTGGGACACCGGGGAGCTGTTTTTT.

This clonotype was recorded once. One junction end disagrees with the germline gene, perhaps due to a read error. V is TRBV11-2 and J is TRBJ2-1, with D possibly being TRBD1 or TRBD2 (5 bases each). Germline CDR1 and CDR2: SGHAT and FQNNGV. This CDR3 region has 15 residues. The CDR3 reads CASGLGSRGDNEQFF. The CDR3 DNA is TGTGCCAGCGGCTTAGGGAGTCGGGGCGACAATGAGCAGTTCTTC.

The chain is built from TRBV6-5 and TRBJ1-2; possibly TRBD1 for D (6 bases). This CDR3 has 14 residues. Per germline, CDR1 MNHEY and CDR2 SVGAGI. Trimming left V 6 bases short and J 8 bases short, with 19 bases between. CDR3 residues: CASSEQRTVWGYTF. The CDR3 region has the DNA TGTGCCAGCAGCGAGCAAAGGACAGTATGGGGCTACACCTTC.

The rearrangement joins TRBV6-5 to TRBJ2-7, with 7 bases fitting TRBD1. The J segment lost 4 bases and the V segment lost 4 bases, leaving 7 bases of the junction unmatched. The CDR3 length is 14 residues. The germline V gene encodes CDR1 MNHEY and CDR2 SVGAGI. The CDR3 DNA follows: TGTGCCAGCAGTTCGGTCAGGGGGTGGTACGAGCAGTACTTC. Translation gives CASSSVRGWYEQYF.

The V call is TRBV11-2, the J call TRBJ2-1; D call uncertain. CDR3 length: 16 amino acids. The ends were cut back, 7 bases at V and 1 base at J, with 17 bases in the middle. Per germline, CDR1 SGHAT and CDR2 FQNNGV. The CDR3 nucleotides are TGTGCCAGCATTATTAGGGATCCCGAATCCTACAATGAGCAGTTCTTC. Translating it yields CASIIRDPESYNEQFF.